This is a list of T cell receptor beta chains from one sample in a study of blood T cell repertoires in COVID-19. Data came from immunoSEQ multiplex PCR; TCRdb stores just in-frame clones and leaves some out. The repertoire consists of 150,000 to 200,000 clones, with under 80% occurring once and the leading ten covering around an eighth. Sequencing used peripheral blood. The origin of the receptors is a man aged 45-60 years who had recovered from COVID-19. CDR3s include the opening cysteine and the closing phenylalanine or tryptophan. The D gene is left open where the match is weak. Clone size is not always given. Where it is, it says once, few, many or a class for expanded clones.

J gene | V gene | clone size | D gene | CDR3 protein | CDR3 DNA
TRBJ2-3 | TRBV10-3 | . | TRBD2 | CATSGRSTDTQYF | TGTGCCACCAGCGGGAGAAGCACAGATACGCAGTATTTT
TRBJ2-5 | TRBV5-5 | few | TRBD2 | CASSGARTSGKETQYF | TGTGCCAGCAGCGGGGCGCGGACTAGCGGGAAGGAGACCCAGTACTTC
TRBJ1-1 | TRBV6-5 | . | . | CASSSRLNTEAFF | TGTGCCAGCAGTTCCAGGTTGAACACTGAAGCTTTCTTT
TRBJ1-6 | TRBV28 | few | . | CASSRIDNSPLHF | TGTGCCAGCAGCAGGATAGATAATTCACCCCTCCACTTT
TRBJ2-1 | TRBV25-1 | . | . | CASSDNVNEQFF | TGTGCCAGCAGTGATAATGTCAATGAGCAGTTCTTC
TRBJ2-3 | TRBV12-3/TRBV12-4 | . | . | CASSPAGTDTQYF | TGTGCCAGCAGTCCCGCGGGCACAGATACGCAGTATTTT
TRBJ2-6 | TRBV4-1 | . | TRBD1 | CASTKDRAYSGANVLTF | TGCGCCAGCACCAAGGACAGGGCCTACTCTGGGGCCAACGTCCTGACTTTC
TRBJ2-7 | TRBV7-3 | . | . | CASSSTVSYEQYF | TGTGCCAGCAGCTCGACTGTATCCTACGAGCAGTACTTC
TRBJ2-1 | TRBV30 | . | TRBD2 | CAGTSGIAGNEQFF | TGTGCCGGGACTAGCGGGATTGCGGGCAATGAGCAGTTCTTC
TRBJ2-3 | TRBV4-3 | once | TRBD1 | CASSQLGAGGRDTQYF | TGCGCCAGCAGCCAACTAGGGGCAGGGGGTCGCGATACGCAGTATTTT
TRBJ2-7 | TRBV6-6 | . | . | CASSYSTASYEQYF | TGTGCCAGCAGTTACTCGACAGCGTCCTACGAGCAGTACTTC
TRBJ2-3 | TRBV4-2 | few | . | CASSQTGITLLTDTQYF | TGTGCCAGCAGCCAAACCGGGATAACTCTTCTCACAGATACGCAGTATTTT
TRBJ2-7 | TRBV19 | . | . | CASSIGHHSSYEQYF | TGTGCCAGTAGTATAGGCCACCACTCCTCCTACGAGCAGTACTTC
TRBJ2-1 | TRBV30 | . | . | CAWSVVASLYNEQFF | TGTGCCTGGAGTGTAGTAGCGTCCCTATACAATGAGCAGTTCTTC
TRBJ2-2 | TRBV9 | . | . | CASSVAESNTGELFF | TGTGCCAGCAGCGTAGCAGAATCGAACACCGGGGAGCTGTTTTTT
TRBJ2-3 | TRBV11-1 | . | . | CASSPLTGVRTDTQYF | TGTGCCAGCAGCCCACTTACGGGGGTTCGAACAGATACGCAGTATTTT
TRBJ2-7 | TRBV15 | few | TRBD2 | CATSRDSGGSYEQYF | TGTGCCACCAGCAGAGATAGCGGGGGGTCCTACGAGCAGTACTTC
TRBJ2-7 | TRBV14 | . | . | CASSQTRALGLYF | TGTGCCAGCAGCCAAACTAGGGCCCTCGGACTGTACTTC
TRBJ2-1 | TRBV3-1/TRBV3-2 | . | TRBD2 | CASTHWGGRNEQFF | TGTGCCAGCACCCACTGGGGCGGGAGAAATGAGCAGTTCTTC
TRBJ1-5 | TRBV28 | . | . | CASSSSTGVPSNQPQHF | TGTGCCAGCAGTTCATCGACAGGCGTTCCTAGCAATCAGCCCCAGCATTTT
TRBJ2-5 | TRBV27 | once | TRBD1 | CASSLLAGTGQETQYF | TGTGCCAGCAGTTTATTAGCCGGGACAGGCCAAGAGACCCAGTACTTC
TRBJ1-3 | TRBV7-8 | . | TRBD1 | CASSLMIEGGIGNTIYF | TGTGCCAGCAGCTTAATGATAGAAGGGGGCATTGGAAACACCATATATTTT
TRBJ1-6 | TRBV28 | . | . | CASSSLDGSSPLHF | TGTGCCAGCAGTTCCTTGGACGGGAGTTCACCCCTCCACTTT
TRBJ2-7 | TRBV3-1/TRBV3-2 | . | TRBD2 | CASSQDLVAGSYEQYF | TGTGCCAGCAGCCAAGATCTAGTAGCGGGATCCTACGAGCAGTACTTC
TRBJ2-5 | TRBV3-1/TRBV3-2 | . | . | CASSLRERETQYF | TGTGCCAGCAGCCTACGGGAAAGAGAGACCCAGTACTTC
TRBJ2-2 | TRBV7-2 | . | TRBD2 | CASSYRSGRTHTGELFF | TGTGCCAGCAGCTACCGAAGCGGGAGGACCCACACCGGGGAGCTGTTTTTT
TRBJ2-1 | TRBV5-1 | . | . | CASSLILDSYNEQFF | TGCGCCAGCAGCTTGATACTAGACTCCTACAATGAGCAGTTCTTC
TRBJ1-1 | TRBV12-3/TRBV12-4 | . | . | CASSLQGNTEAFF | TGTGCCAGCAGCTTACAGGGAAACACTGAAGCTTTCTTT
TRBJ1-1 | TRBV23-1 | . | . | CASSQSYDRNTEAFF | TGCGCCAGCAGTCAATCGTACGACAGGAACACTGAAGCTTTCTTT
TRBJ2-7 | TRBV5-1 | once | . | CASSLGGGIRVSYEQYF | TGCGCCAGCAGCTTGGGGGGCGGGATAAGAGTCTCCTACGAGCAGTACTTC
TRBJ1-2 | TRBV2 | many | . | CASSVRGFDGYTF | TGTGCCAGCAGTGTGAGGGGGTTCGATGGCTACACCTTC
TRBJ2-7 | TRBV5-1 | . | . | CASSLRGKTYEQYF | TGCGCCAGCAGCTTGCGGGGAAAGACCTACGAGCAGTACTTC
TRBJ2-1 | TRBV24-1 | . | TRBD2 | CATSGLARENEQFF | TGTGCCACCAGTGGACTAGCAAGGGAAAATGAGCAGTTCTTC
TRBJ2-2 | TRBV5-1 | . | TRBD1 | CASSQTGTANTGELFF | TGCGCCAGCAGTCAAACCGGGACAGCCAACACCGGGGAGCTGTTTTTT
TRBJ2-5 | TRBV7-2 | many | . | CASSLNTGIGTQYF | TGTGCCAGCAGCTTAAATACCGGGATAGGAACCCAGTACTTC
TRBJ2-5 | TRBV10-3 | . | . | CAISESSEETQYF | TGTGCCATCAGTGAGTCCAGCGAGGAGACCCAGTACTTC
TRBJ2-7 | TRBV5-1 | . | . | CASSLPRSYEQYF | TGCGCCAGCAGCTTGCCCAGGTCCTACGAGCAGTACTTC
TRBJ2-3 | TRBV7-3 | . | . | CASSSSHSSDTQYF | TGTGCCAGCAGCTCTAGCCACTCTAGCGATACGCAGTATTTT
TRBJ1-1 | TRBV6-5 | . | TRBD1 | CASSQGGSTEAFF | TGTGCCAGCAGTCAGGGGGGAAGCACTGAAGCTTTCTTT
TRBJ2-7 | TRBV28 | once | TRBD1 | CASSFWTGKGLGEQYF | TGTGCCAGCAGTTTTTGGACAGGAAAGGGCCTTGGGGAGCAGTACTTC
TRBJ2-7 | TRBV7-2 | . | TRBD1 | CASSLGGQSSYEQYF | TGTGCCAGCAGCTTAGGGGGACAGAGCTCCTACGAGCAGTACTTC
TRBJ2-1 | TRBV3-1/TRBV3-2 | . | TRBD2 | CASSQGTRGGSRDEQFF | TGTGCCAGCAGCCAAGGGACACGGGGGGGGTCCAGGGATGAGCAGTTCTTC
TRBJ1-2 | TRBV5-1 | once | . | CASSSTEHYTF | TGCGCCAGCAGCTCGACAGAGCACTACACCTTC
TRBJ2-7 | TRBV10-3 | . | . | CAISDRQASYEQYF | TGTGCCATCAGTGACAGACAGGCCTCCTACGAGCAGTACTTC
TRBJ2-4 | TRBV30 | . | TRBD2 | CAWSYSGSLGIQYF | TGTGCCTGGAGTTACAGCGGGAGCCTCGGCATTCAGTACTTC
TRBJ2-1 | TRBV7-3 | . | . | CASSLTAGTYNEQFF | TGTGCCAGCAGCTTAACCGCAGGTACCTACAATGAGCAGTTCTTC